The clone carrying this T cell receptor (beta chain) has a single count. Antigen unknown. The data are from a study of circulating and synovial CD4+ cells in juvenile arthritis. Findings and limits, study-wide: CPL versus bulk CD4 samples: T cell genome counts differed by at least an order of magnitude. Circulating pathogenic-like lymphocytes shared a substantially higher fraction of CDR3 sequences with synovium than bulk blood.

The CDR3 contains 13 residues. Trimming removed 7 bases at V and 3 bases at J, with 13 bases between. Germline V lookup: CDR1 MDHEN, CDR2 SYDVKM. Donors were patients with active juvenile idiopathic arthritis. Produced via immunoSEQ multiplex PCR; TCRdb's table is partial and in-frame only. The table includes 3,500 to 4,500 clones, 84% detected once. The sequence was obtained from a human donor with juvenile idiopathic arthritis. Sequencing was done on a sample of CD4+ T cells from synovial fluid. This sequence joins TRBV28 and TRBJ2-7; D is ambiguous. The CDR3 loop reads CASNRVLGYEQYF. As DNA, the CDR3 is TGTGCCAGCAATCGAGTGCTCGGCTACGAGCAGTACTTC.